Shown below are 26 T cell receptor beta chains from a single sample sequenced in a study of blood T cells in healthy people across ages. Through a sample-barcoded 5' primer and a J-beta primer mix, a second PCR was run for about 6 to 12 cycles. TCRdb re-derived calls from the 5' RACE reads in MiXCR, one entry per CDR3 protein. This table holds 1.5 million to 2 million distinct CDR3 sequences, 28% found once. Sequencing was performed on blood. These receptors were collected from a woman aged 25 to 39 in good health.

The rearrangement joins TRBV28 to TRBJ2-7; no firm D call. CDR1 and CDR2 from the germline V gene are MDHEN and SYDVKM. The CDR3 runs 14 residues. With 2 bases removed from V and 5 bases from J, the gap between germline ends came to 13 bases. This CDR3 is CASSLLEYSHEQYF. In DNA, the CDR3 is TGTGCCAGCAGTTTACTGGAATACAGCCACGAGCAGTACTTC. The whole variable domain, filled in from reference TRBV28 and TRBJ2-7, reads DVKVTQSSRYLVKRTGEKVFLECVQDMDHENMFWYRQDPGLGLRLIYFSYDVKMKEKGDIPEGYSVSREKKERFSLILESASTNQTSMYLCASSLLEYSHEQYFGPGTRLTVT.

A single count supports this clonotype. V usage is TRBV2 and J usage is TRBJ2-2; D gene uncertain. V gave up 2 bases and J gave up 4 bases, with 11 bases separating them. The CDR3 runs to 15 residues. CDR1 and CDR2 from the germline V gene are SNHLY and FYNNEI. CDR3 in amino acids: CASSESFRTTGELFF. In nucleotides, the CDR3 is TGTGCCAGCAGTGAATCTTTTAGAACCACCGGGGAGCTGTTTTTT.

For this clonotype: A clone one base away is much larger, so this may be a read error. This chain uses TRBV7-2 with TRBJ2-7, with 8 bases lining up with TRBD1. The germline V gene has CDR1 SGHTA and CDR2 FQGNSA. V was pared by 8 bases and J by 5 bases, with 14 bases of the junction left unmatched. The CDR3 contains 15 residues. The chain's CDR3 is CASRPRTGSIHEQYF. In DNA, the CDR3 is TGTGCCAGCCGCCCTCGGACAGGGTCGATCCACGAGCAGTACTTC.

This clonotype has at least ten counts. The V gene is TRBV25-1, the J gene TRBJ1-2; 7 bases map to TRBD1. CDR1 MGHDK and CDR2 SYGVNS come from the germline V gene. The ends lost 3 bases at V and 2 bases at J; junction bases unmatched: 6. The CDR3 length is 15 residues. CDR3 in amino acids: CASSEGNRGNYGYTF. As DNA, the CDR3 is TGTGCCAGCAGTGAGGGGAACAGGGGCAACTATGGCTACACCTTC.

The J gene is TRBJ1-2, the V gene TRBV7-2; tentative D call: TRBD1 (5 bases). The CDR3 is made up of 14 amino acids. Germline CDR1 and CDR2: SGHTA and FQGNSA. Trimming removed 4 bases at V and 5 bases at J, with 14 bases between. The CDR3 nucleotides read TGTGCCAGCAGCTCAGGGAACATCCCTTATGGCTACACCTTC. It specifies CASSSGNIPYGYTF.

This clonotype was counted between two and nine times. The chain combines TRBV7-2 with TRBJ2-7; 7 bases agree with TRBD2. Unmatched junction bases numbered 7, after V lost 5 bases and J lost 0 bases. Germline assignment: CDR1 SGHTA and CDR2 FQGNSA. The CDR3 length is 15 residues. CDR3 residues: CASSPLAESSYEQYF. The CDR3 DNA reads TGTGCCAGCAGCCCCCTAGCGGAGAGCTCCTACGAGCAGTACTTC.

In the case of this clonotype: A read error may explain this, as a much larger clone is one base away. J is TRBJ2-1 and V is TRBV28; TRBD2 matches 9 bases. Germline V gene sequence: CDR1 MDHEN, CDR2 SYDVKM. The V gene end was trimmed by 6 bases and the J gene end by 8 bases; junction bases not matched to a gene: 11. This CDR3 contains 15 residues. The CDR3 loop reads CASRSRGSGSYEQFF. In nucleotides, the CDR3 is TGTGCCAGCAGGTCCCGTGGTAGCGGGAGCTATGAGCAGTTCTTC.

This clonotype was picked up many times. The genes are TRBV20-1 and TRBJ2-5; D may be TRBD2 (5 bases). The CDR3 loop spans 13 amino acids. Trimming stripped 2 bases from V and 3 bases from J, with 10 bases between. Germline V gene sequence: CDR1 DFQATT, CDR2 SNEGSKA (reference sequence). The CDR3: CSARSGDKETQYF. The CDR3 DNA is TGCAGTGCTAGATCCGGGGATAAAGAGACCCAGTACTTC.

The chain couples TRBV5-1 to TRBJ2-1; D is unclear. With 4 bases removed from V and 6 bases from J, the gap between germline ends came to 17 bases. Germline V CDR1 and CDR2: SGHRS, YFSETQ. CDR3 size: 15 residues. CDR3 coding DNA: TGCGCCAGCAGCCCGACGGTAGGCCTTGGCAATGAGCAGTTCTTC. Protein: CASSPTVGLGNEQFF.

In its sample, this clonotype was seen a few times. Compared with germline, one end of the junction differs, possibly owing to a read error. The CDR3 reads CASSSGQESTNYSYTF. The CDR3, as DNA: TGTGCCAGCAGTTCCGGGCAGGAGTCAACTAACTATAGCTACACCTTC. V gene TRBV6-5 combines with J gene TRBJ1-2, with D unclear. Per the germline V gene, CDR1 is MNHEY and CDR2 is SVGAGI. The CDR3 totals 16 residues.

Only a few counts were recorded for this clonotype. This could be a read error, since a much larger clone is one nucleotide away. The V and J genes are TRBV4-3 and TRBJ2-1; D possibly uses TRBD1 or TRBD2 (5 bases each). This CDR3 has 17 amino acids. With 1 base removed from V and 8 bases from J, the gap between germline ends came to 21 bases. Germline-derived CDR1 and CDR2 are LGHNA and YSLEER. Written as DNA, the CDR3 is TGCGCCAGCAGCCAAGTCCTTGGGGCTAGCTATGGGGATGAGCAGTTCTTC. This sequence encodes CASSQVLGASYGDEQFF.

V is TRBV20-1 and J is TRBJ2-4; D gene ambiguous. Germline lookup yields CDR1 DFQATT and CDR2 SNEGSKA (reference sequence). V lost 7 bases to trimming and J lost 8 bases, with 12 bases between them. The CDR3 covers 11 residues. The CDR3 bases are TGCAGTGGTTTCCTCCGGGACATTCAGTACTTC. This encodes CSGFLRDIQYF.

This clonotype was picked up many times. The chain uses TRBV6-6 and TRBJ2-7; D might be TRBD2 (7 bases). The germline V gene encodes CDR1 MNHNY and CDR2 SVGAGI (reference sequence). The CDR3 is 15 amino acids. Trimming took off 7 bases at V and 0 bases at J, with 16 bases between the two ends. This chain's CDR3 is CASNPGGFSSYEQYF. The CDR3 DNA reads as TGTGCCAGCAATCCGGGGGGCTTTAGCTCCTACGAGCAGTACTTC.

This clonotype was detected ten times or more. This chain links TRBV29-1 with TRBJ2-1; 7 bases map to TRBD2. The J segment lost 5 bases and the V segment lost 4 bases, leaving 8 bases of the junction unmatched. CDR1 is SQVTM and CDR2 is ANQGSEA in the germline V gene. The CDR3 sequence is 14 residues long. The CDR3 sequence: CSVVARLADNEQFF. The DNA for the CDR3 is TGCAGCGTTGTGGCGAGGCTAGCGGACAATGAGCAGTTCTTC.

In its sample, this clonotype was seen a few times. The J gene is TRBJ1-2, the V gene TRBV6-5; TRBD1 might be the D (5 bases). The V and J ends lost 5 bases and 0 bases respectively, with 13 bases between them. The germline V gene encodes CDR1 MNHEY and CDR2 SVGAGI. This CDR3 has 15 amino acids. As DNA, the CDR3 is TGTGCCAGCAGTACCCGGGGCCAAGCTAACTATGGCTACACCTTC. Translating it yields CASSTRGQANYGYTF.

This clonotype was recorded at least ten times. In DNA, the CDR3 is TGCAGCGTTGGACCGACGGCGGGCGAGCAGTACTTC. Translation: CSVGPTAGEQYF. The V and J genes are TRBV29-1 and TRBJ2-7; weak D call: TRBD2 (5 bases). The V gene's germline CDR1 is SQVTM and CDR2 ANQGSEA. This CDR3 has 12 amino acids. V was pared by 4 bases and J by 6 bases, with 13 bases between.

This chain joins TRBV2 and TRBJ1-2; the D is unclear. V gave up 4 bases and J gave up 8 bases, with 11 bases separating them. This CDR3 comprises 12 residues. The germline V gene has CDR1 SNHLY and CDR2 FYNNEI. The CDR3: CASSVEGSGYTF. The CDR3 nucleotides read TGTGCCAGCAGTGTGGAGGGAAGCGGCTACACCTTC. The whole variable domain, remainder taken from reference TRBV2 and TRBJ1-2, is EPEVTQTPSHQVTQMGQEVILRCVPISNHLYFYWYRQILGQKVEFLVSFYNNEISEKSEIFDDQFSVERPDGSNFTLKIRSTKLEDSAMYFCASSVEGSGYTFGSGTRLTVV.

This clonotype was counted at least ten times. This rearrangement joins TRBV9 to TRBJ2-1; tentative D call: TRBD2 (7 bases). V was pared by 0 bases and J by 5 bases, with 12 bases between. The CDR3 loop spans 15 amino acids. Looked up from germline, CDR1 is SGDLS and CDR2 is YYNGEE. The CDR3 here is CASSVVGGADNEQFF. In DNA, the CDR3 is TGTGCCAGCAGCGTAGTTGGGGGGGCGGACAATGAGCAGTTCTTC.

This clonotype appeared many times. The gene calls are TRBV6-5 and TRBJ2-7; D remains unclear. The CDR3 covers 12 residues. Trimming left V 4 bases short and J 3 bases short, with 7 bases between. The germline CDR1 and CDR2 sequences are MNHEY and SVGAGI. CDR3 sequence (DNA): TGTGCCAGCAGTTCGGACGACTACGAGCAGTACTTC. Translated: CASSSDDYEQYF.

On this clonotype itself: At one of its ends the junction is not consistent with the germline gene, which may arise from a read error. The rearrangement links TRBV5-1 to TRBJ1-6; D is possibly TRBD1 (5 bases). In germline, CDR1 is SGHRS, CDR2 YFSETQ. The CDR3 length is 14 residues. CDR3 protein: CASVRGSYNSPPHF. The DNA for the CDR3 is TGCGCCAGCGTAAGGGGATCCTATAATTCACCCCCCCACTTT.

This clonotype showed up many times. This chain connects TRBV7-3 to TRBJ2-1; D gene uncertain. Germline V gives CDR1 SGHTA, CDR2 FQGTGA. V was clipped by 2 bases and J by 5 bases, with 7 bases between them. CDR3 size: 13 residues. CDR3 in DNA: TGTGCCAGCAGCTTATCGGTGAACAATGAGCAGTTCTTC. Its translation: CASSLSVNNEQFF.

In this sample, this clonotype turned up a few times. This chain connects TRBV29-1 to TRBJ2-4; D is possibly TRBD2 (6 bases). The germline CDR1 and CDR2 sequences are SQVTM and ANQGSEA. Trimming took off 4 bases at V and 6 bases at J, with 16 bases between the two ends. The CDR3 runs 14 residues. The CDR3 coding sequence is TGCAGCGTTGTGGAGGGCCCCGTCGGAAACATTCAGTACTTC. Translation: CSVVEGPVGNIQYF.

In its sample, this clonotype was seen many times. The V gene is TRBV10-3, the J gene TRBJ2-1; possibly TRBD1 for D (5 bases). CDR3 length equals 15 residues. The ends were cut back, 3 bases at V and 0 bases at J, with 9 bases in the middle. Germline V gene sequence: CDR1 ENHRY, CDR2 SYGVKD. The CDR3 DNA sequence: TGTGCCATCAGTGATAGGGGAAGCTCCTACAATGAGCAGTTCTTC. The encoded protein is CAISDRGSSYNEQFF.

The rearrangement joins TRBV20-1 to TRBJ2-3; D unclear. Trimming removed 2 bases at V and 5 bases at J, with 11 bases between. Germline loops: CDR1 DFQATT, CDR2 SNEGSKA (reference sequence). The CDR3 spans 13 residues. The CDR3 DNA sequence: TGCAGTGCTAGAAAGGTACCAGAAGATACGCAGTATTTT. This translates into CSARKVPEDTQYF.

This clonotype has only a few counts. A read error may account for a junction end that differs from germline. V usage is TRBV6-1 and J usage is TRBJ2-3, with 13 bases aligning to TRBD2. CDR1 is MNHNS, CDR2 SASEGT, per germline. The CDR3 is 16 residues long. CDR3 in amino acids: CACRAYGLAGADTQYF. The CDR3 coding sequence is TGTGCCTGCAGAGCTTACGGACTAGCGGGGGCAGATACGCAGTATTTT.

The chain employs TRBV3-1 and TRBJ2-3; no reliable D call. Germline lookup yields CDR1 LGHDT and CDR2 YNNKEL (reference sequence). V gave up 1 base and J gave up 4 bases, with 9 bases separating them. This CDR3 spans 14 amino acids. The CDR3 reads CASSQVFTSDTQYF. CDR3 in DNA: TGTGCCAGCAGCCAAGTCTTTACTTCAGATACGCAGTATTTT.